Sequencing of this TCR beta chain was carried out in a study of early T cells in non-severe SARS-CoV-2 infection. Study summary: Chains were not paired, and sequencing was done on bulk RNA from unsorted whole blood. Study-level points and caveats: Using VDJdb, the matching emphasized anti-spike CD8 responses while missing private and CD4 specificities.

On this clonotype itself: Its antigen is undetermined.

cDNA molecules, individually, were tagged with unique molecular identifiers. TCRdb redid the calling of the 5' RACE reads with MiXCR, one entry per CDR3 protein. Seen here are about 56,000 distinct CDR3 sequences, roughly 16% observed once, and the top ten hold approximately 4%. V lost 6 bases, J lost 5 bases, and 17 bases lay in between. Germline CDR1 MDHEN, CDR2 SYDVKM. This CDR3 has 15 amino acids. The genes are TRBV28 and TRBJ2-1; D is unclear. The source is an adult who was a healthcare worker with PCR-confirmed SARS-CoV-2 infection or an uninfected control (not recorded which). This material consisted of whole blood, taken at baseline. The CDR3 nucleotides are TGTGCCAGCAGCTTCCTACGCGCAGTAAACAATGAGCAGTTCTTC. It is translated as CASSFLRAVNNEQFF.